Following are 21 T cell receptor beta chains from one sample sequenced in a study of cytomegalovirus exposure and HLA in healthy donors. The PCR contained 60 Vbeta and 13 Jbeta primers. The repertoire was sequenced with immunoSEQ multiplex PCR; TCRdb's copy has only in-frame clones and lacks some. This repertoire shows about 160,000 clones, 82% found once; its top ten account for about 1.6%. Specimen: PBMCs. These receptors all stem from a girl under 18 in good health and CMV-seropositive.

V and J are TRBV6-5 and TRBJ2-7; TRBD1 aligns across 7 bases. The CDR3 is made up of 15 amino acids. Trimming cost V 7 bases and J 2 bases; bases outside gene matches: 11. Per germline, CDR1 MNHEY and CDR2 SVGAGI. DNA for the CDR3: TGTGCCAGCACGGATCACGGGACAGCTACCTACGAGCAGTACTTC. Protein product: CASTDHGTATYEQYF.

Only a few counts were recorded for this clone. The genes are TRBV5-4 and TRBJ2-7; 9 bases are shared with TRBD1. Germline V gives CDR1 SGHNT, CDR2 YYREEE (reference sequence). The CDR3 runs 14 residues. The V and J ends lost 3 bases and 5 bases, in that order; junction bases with no gene match: 6. The CDR3 bases are TGTGCCAGCAGCTACAGGGGGCGCGCCGACGAGCAGTACTTC. This sequence encodes CASSYRGRADEQYF.

The chain joins TRBV27 to TRBJ2-1; TRBD1 matches 7 bases. Germline V gives CDR1 MNHEY, CDR2 SMNVEV (reference sequence). There are 16 residues in the CDR3. After removal of 5 bases from V and 10 bases from J, the junction contained 17 bases not matched to a gene. This chain's CDR3 is CASSRSDRTDGSEQFF. Here the CDR3 DNA reads TGTGCCAGCAGTCGCTCGGACAGGACCGATGGGAGCGAGCAGTTCTTC.

In this sample, this clone turned up once. V and J are TRBV4-1 and TRBJ2-1; 12 bases line up with TRBD2. This CDR3 is built from 16 residues. The germline V gene has CDR1 MGHRA and CDR2 YSYEKL. J lost 8 bases, V lost 0 bases, and 5 bases had no gene match. CDR3 nucleotides: TGCGCCAGCAGCCAAGATCCGGGACTAGCGGGTTATGAGCAGTTCTTC. Translation gives CASSQDPGLAGYEQFF.

The chain combines TRBV30 with TRBJ2-3; 10 bases fit TRBD2. J lost 6 bases, V lost 0 bases, and 6 bases had no gene match. This CDR3 comprises 15 residues. The germline V gene has CDR1 GTSNPN and CDR2 SVGIG (reference sequence). The CDR3 sequence: CAWSVQSGRVDTQYF. The CDR3 coding sequence is TGTGCCTGGAGTGTACAGAGCGGGAGGGTGGATACGCAGTATTTT.

The chain employs TRBV9 and TRBJ2-3; D unresolved. CDR3 size: 15 residues. Germline V gene sequence: CDR1 SGDLS, CDR2 YYNGEE. The germline V and J ends were trimmed by 0 bases and 7 bases, with 15 bases remaining between them. The CDR3 loop is CASSVEPTTAYTQYF. The DNA of the CDR3 is TGTGCCAGCAGCGTAGAACCGACCACAGCATATACGCAGTATTTT.

In this sample, this clone turned up a few times. This chain connects TRBV19 to TRBJ1-1; TRBD1 matches at 7 bases. V shed 6 bases and J 5 bases; nucleotides not matched to a gene: 9. CDR3 size: 14 residues. Germline V gene sequence: CDR1 LNHDA, CDR2 SQIVND (reference sequence). CDR3 in amino acids: CASRKTGKVTEAFF. CDR3 bases: TGTGCCAGTAGAAAGACAGGGAAGGTGACTGAAGCTTTCTTT.

V is TRBV7-9 and J is TRBJ1-5, with TRBD1 as a possible D gene (5 bases). V lost 5 bases to trimming and J lost 5 bases, with 16 bases between them. The CDR3 is 15 residues long. Per the germline V gene, CDR1 is SEHNR and CDR2 is FQNEAQ (reference sequence). CDR3: CASSGTGFGDQPQHF. In DNA, the CDR3 is TGTGCCAGCAGCGGAACAGGCTTCGGCGATCAGCCCCAGCATTTT.

This clone has only one observation. This rearrangement joins TRBV5-3 to TRBJ2-7; D gene ambiguous. TRBV5-3 is an ORF; its function is uncertain. The CDR3 length is 12 residues. V was pared by 4 bases and J by 5 bases, with 10 bases between. CDR3 bases: TGTGCCAGAAGCCCATTGAGAGACGAGCAGTACTTC. Residues: CARSPLRDEQYF.

This clone was seen just once. This chain's CDR3 is CASSLASGGKETQYF. In nucleotides, the CDR3 is TGTGCCAGCAGCTTAGCTAGCGGGGGGAAAGAGACCCAGTACTTC. This rearrangement joins TRBV7-9 to TRBJ2-5, with 10 bases that match TRBD2. Unmatched junction bases numbered 1, after V lost 0 bases and J lost 3 bases. The germline V gene has CDR1 SEHNR and CDR2 FQNEAQ (reference sequence). The CDR3 has 15 residues.

The rearrangement uses TRBV28 and TRBJ2-7; D is perhaps TRBD2 (7 bases). Germline values: CDR1 MDHEN, CDR2 SYDVKM. The V end was cut by 5 bases, the J end by 0 bases, with 20 bases between. This CDR3 region has 17 residues. In DNA form, the CDR3 reads TGTGCCAGCAGTCCCCTTTTTTCGGGGGGCGTCTCCTACGAGCAGTACTTC. Amino acid sequence: CASSPLFSGGVSYEQYF.

The V gene is TRBV28, the J gene TRBJ1-1; perhaps TRBD1 as D (5 bases). Germline V lookup: CDR1 MDHEN, CDR2 SYDVKM. V was cut by 7 bases and J by 8 bases, with 11 bases left in between. The CDR3 sequence is 11 residues long. The CDR3 loop is CASISYREAFF. CDR3 DNA: TGTGCCAGCATCTCCTACAGGGAAGCTTTCTTT. The full variable domain, in which reference TRBV28 and TRBJ1-1 provide the parts outside the CDR3, is DVKVTQSSRYLVKRTGEKVFLECVQDMDHENMFWYRQDPGLGLRLIYFSYDVKMKEKGDIPEGYSVSREKKERFSLILESASTNQTSMYLCASISYREAFFGQGTRLTVV.

V gene TRBV11-2 combines with J gene TRBJ2-5; no reliable D call. This CDR3 spans 12 amino acids. V lost 3 bases, J lost 3 bases, and 5 bases lay in between. Looked up from germline, CDR1 is SGHAT and CDR2 is FQNNGV. For the CDR3, the DNA is TGTGCCAGCAGCTTGATAGAAGAGACCCAGTACTTC. This gives the protein CASSLIEETQYF. Combining the CDR3 with reference TRBV11-2 and TRBJ2-5 gives the whole variable domain EAGVAQSPRYKIIEKRQSVAFWCNPISGHATLYWYQQILGQGPKLLIQFQNNGVVDDSQLPKDRFSAERLKGVDSTLKIQPAKLEDSAVYLCASSLIEETQYFGPGTRLLVL.

The chain uses TRBV5-5 and TRBJ1-5; the match to TRBD1 covers 9 bases. CDR1 and CDR2 from the germline V gene are SGHKS and YYEKEE (reference sequence). Losses at the gene ends were 3 bases for V and 6 bases for J; bases not matched to a gene: 7. This CDR3 has 15 amino acids. The CDR3 reads CASSWGQGAVQPQHF. The CDR3 DNA follows: TGTGCCAGCAGCTGGGGACAGGGAGCTGTTCAGCCCCAGCATTTT.

This sequence joins TRBV4-3 and TRBJ2-7; TRBD2 aligns across 10 bases. CDR1 and CDR2 from the germline V gene are LGHNA and YSLEER. CDR3 length equals 15 residues. V was pared by 4 bases and J by 5 bases, with 8 bases of the junction left unmatched. The CDR3, as DNA: TGCGCCAGCAGCCTAGGAGCGGGGGGGCCAGACGAGCAGTACTTC. It is translated as CASSLGAGGPDEQYF.

This clone has only a few counts. As DNA, the CDR3 is TGTGCCATCAAACCTACCTCCGGGACAGCACTCTATGGCTACACCTTC. Its translation is CAIKPTSGTALYGYTF. This rearrangement joins TRBV28 to TRBJ1-2, with 7 bases fitting TRBD1. J lost 4 bases, V lost 10 bases, and 18 bases had no gene match. CDR3 length equals 16 residues. Germline assignment: CDR1 MDHEN and CDR2 SYDVKM.

The rearrangement uses TRBV5-4 and TRBJ2-5; the match to TRBD1 covers 9 bases. This CDR3 is 14 amino acids long. J lost 4 bases, V lost 4 bases, and 5 bases had no gene match. CDR1 is SGHNT, CDR2 YYREEE, per germline (reference sequence). DNA for the CDR3: TGTGCCAGCAGCCAGGGACAGGGATTAGAGACCCAGTACTTC. Amino acid sequence: CASSQGQGLETQYF.

This clone was counted between two and nine times. The chain recombines TRBV25-1 with TRBJ1-5; maybe TRBD1 (5 bases). From germline, CDR1 is MGHDK and CDR2 SYGVNS. CDR3 length: 15 residues. V lost 2 bases, J lost 4 bases, and 12 bases lay in between. DNA of the CDR3: TGTGCCAGCAGTGAACCCGGAAGGGGAAATCAGCCCCAGCATTTT. Amino acid sequence: CASSEPGRGNQPQHF.

This chain joins TRBV5-1 and TRBJ2-7; 7 bases line up with TRBD1. Germline V gene lookup returns CDR1 SGHRS and CDR2 YFSETQ. There are 15 residues in the CDR3. Trimming took 7 bases from V and 5 from J; bases not matched to a gene: 15. The CDR3 nucleotides are TGCGCCAGCGCAAACACAGGGGACGTAGTTCACGAGCAGTACTTC. The encoded protein is CASANTGDVVHEQYF.

Only a few counts were recorded for this clone. The rearrangement uses TRBV2 and TRBJ2-1, with 15 bases that match TRBD2. The CDR3 has 15 amino acids. Germline loops: CDR1 SNHLY, CDR2 FYNNEI. The V and J ends lost 4 bases and 6 bases, in that order; junction bases with no gene match: 1. DNA for the CDR3: TGTGCCAGCAGTGGGACTAGCGGGGGGGTCAATGAGCAGTTCTTC. Translation: CASSGTSGGVNEQFF.

The chain combines TRBV25-1 with TRBJ2-5; TRBD1 is a possible D gene (5 bases). The V and J ends lost 3 bases and 1 base respectively, with 15 bases between them. CDR1 MGHDK and CDR2 SYGVNS come from the germline V gene. The CDR3 runs 16 residues. The chain's CDR3 is CASSDADTEAQETQYF. DNA for the CDR3: TGTGCCAGCAGTGACGCGGACACAGAAGCCCAAGAGACCCAGTACTTC.